The 16 T cell receptor beta chains below were found in one sample sequenced in a study of monozygotic twins with inflammatory bowel disease. TCRdb re-called the 5' RACE reads and catalogs CDR3 proteins one per entry, DNA excluded. The table lists approximately 160,000 distinct CDR3 sequences, with approximately 7.4% in the top ten. The sample was blood. These TCRs come from a human donor with ulcerative colitis or Crohn's disease, or a healthy co-twin of an affected twin (not recorded which).

The V call is TRBV20-1, the J call TRBJ1-5. The CDR3 totals 13 residues. From germline, CDR1 is DFQATT and CDR2 SNEGSKA (reference sequence). The CDR3 is CSASWGRDQPQHF.

The chain recombines TRBV20-1 with TRBJ2-3. Germline CDR1 reads DFQATT; CDR2 reads SNEGSKA (reference sequence). The CDR3 sequence is 13 residues long. CDR3 protein: CSARVISTDTQYF.

This sequence joins TRBV6-2 or TRBV6-3 and TRBJ2-7; the D call from TCRdb, TRBD1, cannot be confirmed without DNA. The length of the CDR3 is 15 residues. CDR1 is MNHEY and CDR2 is SVGEGT in the germline V gene. This CDR3 reads CASSYSDRVKNEQYF.

V and J are TRBV20-1 and TRBJ2-5; the D gene TCRdb calls, TRBD2, cannot be checked with no DNA. From germline, CDR1 is DFQATT and CDR2 SNEGSKA (reference sequence). The CDR3 sequence is 13 residues long. The CDR3 sequence is CSARLSGRETQYF.

The chain recombines TRBV11-2 with TRBJ1-2; TCRdb gives TRBD1 as the D gene, but with no DNA this cannot be confirmed. CDR1 and CDR2 (germline): SGHAT, FQNNGV. CDR3 size: 15 residues. CDR3 sequence: CASSPKGTAAYGYTF. The whole variable domain, filled in from reference TRBV11-2 and TRBJ1-2, reads EAGVAQSPRYKIIEKRQSVAFWCNPISGHATLYWYQQILGQGPKLLIQFQNNGVVDDSQLPKDRFSAERLKGVDSTLKIQPAKLEDSAVYLCASSPKGTAAYGYTFGSGTRLTVV.

The J gene is TRBJ2-3, the V gene TRBV12-3 or TRBV12-4; TCRdb's D gene call, TRBD1, goes unchecked for lack of DNA. The length of the CDR3 is 15 residues. CDR3 region: CASSLNRALTDTQYF.

The chain joins TRBV3-1 to TRBJ1-2. The CDR3 totals 13 residues. CDR1 is LGHDT, CDR2 YNNKEL, per germline (reference sequence). The CDR3 here is CASSRDTNYGYTF.

J is TRBJ1-2 and V is TRBV7-9. The CDR3 covers 13 residues. CDR1 is SEHNR, CDR2 FQNEAQ, per germline (reference sequence). CDR3 residues: CASREGSFDGYTF.

CDR3 sequence: CASSRDSTYNEQFF. The chain employs TRBV18 and TRBJ2-1; TCRdb designates TRBD1, a call that cannot be tested without DNA. Germline CDR1 KGHSH, CDR2 LQKENI. The CDR3 is 14 residues long.

The chain combines TRBV29-1 with TRBJ1-2. This CDR3 comprises 14 residues. CDR1 is SQVTM and CDR2 is ANQGSEA in the germline V gene. CDR3 sequence: CSVWEGGKEDGYTF. Full variable domain (rest looked up from reference TRBV29-1 and TRBJ1-2): SAVISQKPSRDICQRGTSLTIQCQVDSQVTMMFWYRQQPGQSLTLIATANQGSEATYESGFVIDKFPISRPNLTFSTLTVSNMSPEDSSIYLCSVWEGGKEDGYTFGSGTRLTVV.

The genes are TRBV5-4 and TRBJ2-5; TCRdb proposes TRBD2, but this gene call is untestable without DNA. This CDR3 has 16 amino acids. CDR1 is SGHNT and CDR2 is YYREEE in the germline V gene (reference sequence). CDR3 residues: CASSLGLEAGQGTQYF. The full variable domain, rest sourced from reference TRBV5-4 and TRBJ2-5, is ETGVTQSPTHLIKTRGQQVTLRCSSQSGHNTVSWYQQALGQGPQFIFQYYREEENGRGNFPPRFSGLQFPNYSSELNVNALELDDSALYLCASSLGLEAGQGTQYFGPGTRLLVL.

The CDR3 sequence: CARGLDGEQYF. The chain has TRBV5-3 and TRBJ2-7. TRBV5-3 carries the ORF label, with uncertain function. This CDR3 has 11 amino acids.

The rearrangement links TRBV20-1 to TRBJ2-5; TCRdb's D gene call, TRBD1, goes unchecked for lack of DNA. The V gene's germline CDR1 is DFQATT and CDR2 SNEGSKA (reference sequence). The CDR3 loop spans 17 amino acids. The CDR3 here is CSADRGSGRGPQETQYF.

V is TRBV7-9 and J is TRBJ1-1. CDR1 and CDR2 from the germline V gene are SEHNR and FQNEAQ (reference sequence). The CDR3 has 13 residues. The CDR3 loop is CASSLAGFGEAFF.

The chain has TRBV7-6 and TRBJ2-7; with no DNA, the TCRdb D assignment of TRBD2 cannot be verified. Germline CDR1 SGHVS, CDR2 FNYEAQ. The CDR3 is 14 amino acids. CDR3 sequence reads: CASSLLAGEHEQYF. The complete variable domain, with remaining parts taken from reference TRBV7-6 and TRBJ2-7, reads GAGVSQSPRYKVTKRGQDVALRCDPISGHVSLYWYRQALGQGPEFLTYFNYEAQQDKSGLPNDRFSAERPEGSISTLTIQRTEQRDSAMYRCASSLLAGEHEQYFGPGTRLTVT.

The chain combines TRBV7-2 with TRBJ1-3. CDR1 is SGHTA, CDR2 FQGNSA, per germline. The CDR3 is made up of 14 amino acids. Here the CDR3 reads CASSFQVSGNTIYF.